The 21 T cell receptor beta chains reported below all come from one sample, sequenced in a study of control samples from healthy donors and cancer patients. Generated by immunoSEQ multiplex PCR, the TCRdb table keeps only in-frame clones and is missing some. Of about 40,000 clones listed, about 90% are singletons. The sample comprised blood. The source is a woman aged 45-65 years in good health.

The chain links TRBV18 to TRBJ1-4; D is uncertain. Germline lookup yields CDR1 KGHSH and CDR2 LQKENI. V was clipped by 2 bases and J by 7 bases, with 14 bases between them. CDR3 length: 15 amino acids. The CDR3 protein is CASSPGYPAGEKLFF. CDR3 sequence (DNA): TGTGCCAGCTCACCAGGCTACCCCGCAGGTGAAAAACTGTTTTTT.

The V call is TRBV11-3, the J call TRBJ1-1; D unclear. This CDR3 spans 13 amino acids. From germline, CDR1 is SGHNT and CDR2 YENEEA. V was clipped by 1 base and J by 11 bases, with 14 bases between them. Written as DNA, the CDR3 is TGTGCCAGCAGCTTAGTAATCGGCGCTGCCGCTTTCTTT. Protein: CASSLVIGAAAFF. The variable domain in full, completed from reference TRBV11-3 and TRBJ1-1, reads EAGVVQSPRYKIIEKKQPVAFWCNPISGHNTLYWYLQNLGQGPELLIRYENEEAVDDSQLPKDRFSAERLKGVDSTLKIQPAELGDSAVYLCASSLVIGAAAFFGQGTRLTVV.

V gene TRBV6-6 combines with J gene TRBJ2-7; D uncertain. Per germline, CDR1 MNHNY and CDR2 SVGAGI (reference sequence). Trimming removed 6 bases from V and 6 bases from J, with 12 bases in between. The CDR3 is 12 residues long. The CDR3 loop reads CASSPPESEQYF. Here the CDR3 DNA reads TGTGCCAGCAGCCCGCCGGAATCCGAGCAGTACTTC.

V and J are TRBV20-1 and TRBJ1-5; no reliable D call. Germline CDR1 and CDR2: DFQATT and SNEGSKA (reference sequence). The CDR3 is 15 residues long. V gave up 3 bases and J gave up 1 base, with 13 bases separating them. CDR3 in DNA: TGCAGTGCTAGTCCCCGCCCGGGGAGCAATCAGCCCCAGCATTTT. The encoded protein is CSASPRPGSNQPQHF.

The genes are TRBV4-3 and TRBJ2-3, with TRBD2 identical over 8 bases. The CDR3 covers 18 residues. V shed 5 bases, J shed 3 bases, and the junction held 16 bases outside the gene matches. In germline, CDR1 is LGHNA, CDR2 YSLEER. The CDR3 reads CASSGTLRAGGVTDTQYF. The DNA for the CDR3 is TGCGCCAGCAGCGGAACCCTAAGGGCGGGGGGTGTGACAGATACGCAGTATTTT.

The chain employs TRBV7-8 and TRBJ2-7, with D possibly matching TRBD1 (6 bases). Germline V lookup: CDR1 SGHVS, CDR2 FQNEAQ. V was pared by 1 base and J by 3 bases, with 13 bases between. This CDR3 region has 15 residues. This CDR3 is CASSLGGLANYEQYF. The DNA for the CDR3 is TGTGCCAGCAGCTTAGGGGGGCTGGCCAACTACGAGCAGTACTTC.

V and J are TRBV28 and TRBJ1-1; 8 bases agree with TRBD1. V lost 4 bases to trimming and J lost 5 bases; unmatched junction nucleotides: 9. Germline V gene lookup returns CDR1 MDHEN and CDR2 SYDVKM. The CDR3 sequence is 15 residues long. The DNA of the CDR3 is TGTGCCAGCAGTTACACCACAGGGGGGAAGACTGAAGCTTTCTTT. Translating gives CASSYTTGGKTEAFF.

The gene calls are TRBV3-1 (or the pseudogene TRBV3-2) and TRBJ1-5; no reliable D call. Germline CDR1 LGHDT, CDR2 YNNKEL (reference sequence). V lost 4 bases, J lost 4 bases, and 8 bases lay in between. The CDR3 length is 13 residues. CDR3 region: CASSLDHNQPQHF. Written as DNA, the CDR3 is TGTGCCAGCAGCCTAGATCATAATCAGCCCCAGCATTTT.

This chain connects TRBV13 to TRBJ2-5; TRBD1 agrees at 7 bases. The J segment lost 3 bases and the V segment lost 3 bases, leaving 7 bases of the junction unmatched. Germline loops: CDR1 PRHDT, CDR2 FYEKMQ (reference sequence). There are 15 residues in the CDR3. CDR3 amino acids: CASSLERGQKETQYF. DNA of the CDR3: TGTGCCAGCAGCTTGGAAAGGGGACAGAAAGAGACCCAGTACTTC.

The chain employs TRBV3-1 (or the pseudogene TRBV3-2) and TRBJ2-7, with D perhaps matching TRBD1 (5 bases). This CDR3 region has 14 residues. Germline values: CDR1 LGHDT, CDR2 YNNKEL (reference sequence). Trimming took 2 bases from V and 2 from J, leaving 10 bases between them. The CDR3 DNA sequence: TGTGCCAGCAGCCAACGGCAGGGCCCCTACGAGCAGTACTTC. This gives the protein CASSQRQGPYEQYF.

This clone is a singleton in its sample. The genes are TRBV29-1 and TRBJ1-1, with D maybe TRBD1 (5 bases). CDR1 and CDR2 from the germline V gene are SQVTM and ANQGSEA. The CDR3 consists of 14 residues. V dropped 4 bases and J dropped 4 bases, with 16 bases sitting between them. This CDR3 reads CSVVGGTRGTEAFF. The DNA of the CDR3 is TGCAGCGTTGTGGGGGGGACCCGGGGCACTGAAGCTTTCTTT.

V usage is TRBV30 and J usage is TRBJ1-4, with TRBD1 matching over 8 bases. The CDR3 is made up of 18 amino acids. From germline, CDR1 is GTSNPN and CDR2 SVGIG (reference sequence). V gave up 2 bases and J gave up 0 bases; unmatched junction bases: 11. The CDR3 sequence is CAWSPPGTGPPTNEKLFF. DNA of the CDR3: TGTGCCTGGAGTCCCCCCGGGACAGGACCCCCAACTAATGAAAAACTGTTTTTT. Full variable domain (missing parts from reference TRBV30 and TRBJ1-4): SQTIHQWPATLVQPVGSPLSLECTVEGTSNPNLYWYRQAAGRGLQLLFYSVGIGQISSEVPQNLSASRPQDRQFILSSKKLLLSDSGFYLCAWSPPGTGPPTNEKLFFGSGTQLSVL.

Only a few counts were recorded for this clone. This chain links TRBV3-1 (or the pseudogene TRBV3-2) with TRBJ2-5, with TRBD2 matching over 8 bases. The V gene's germline CDR1 is LGHDT and CDR2 YNNKEL (reference sequence). This CDR3 comprises 15 residues. Trimming took 2 bases from V and 5 from J; bases not matched to a gene: 7. The chain's CDR3 is CASSQFGGAGETQYF. The DNA for the CDR3 is TGTGCCAGCAGCCAATTCGGGGGGGCTGGGGAGACCCAGTACTTC.

The chain is built from TRBV27 and TRBJ2-1, with D uncertain. CDR3 length equals 11 residues. The germline CDR1 and CDR2 sequences are MNHEY and SMNVEV (reference sequence). The CDR3 sequence: CVSKSYNEQFF. Written as DNA, the CDR3 is TGTGTTTCGAAATCCTACAATGAGCAGTTCTTC.

The CDR3 reads CASSIREAGANVLTF. CDR3 bases: TGTGCCAGCAGCATTAGGGAGGCTGGGGCCAACGTCCTGACTTTC. The J gene is TRBJ2-6, the V gene TRBV7-2; D might be TRBD2 (6 bases). From germline, CDR1 is SGHTA and CDR2 FQGNSA. V was pared by 5 bases and J by 2 bases, with 10 bases between. The CDR3 is made up of 15 amino acids.

The rearrangement uses TRBV7-8 and TRBJ1-1, with 7 bases fitting TRBD1. V was pared by 4 bases and J by 3 bases, with 8 bases of the junction left unmatched. This CDR3 is 15 amino acids long. Germline V gene sequence: CDR1 SGHVS, CDR2 FQNEAQ. This chain's CDR3 is CASSSTTGDYTEAFF. CDR3 DNA: TGTGCCAGCAGCTCAACTACAGGGGACTACACTGAAGCTTTCTTT.

The chain uses TRBV5-1 and TRBJ1-1, with 7 positions matching TRBD1. V was clipped by 0 bases and J by 7 bases; unmatched bases: 9. This CDR3 spans 15 amino acids. Per the germline V gene, CDR1 is SGHRS and CDR2 is YFSETQ. The CDR3 here is CASSLGVRDSGEAFF. In DNA, the CDR3 is TGCGCCAGCAGCTTGGGGGTTCGGGACAGTGGTGAAGCTTTCTTT.

The chain is built from TRBV5-1 and TRBJ1-6; D possibly corresponds to TRBD1 (5 bases). Germline V gene data show CDR1 as SGHRS and CDR2 as YFSETQ. V lost 4 bases and J 8 bases, leaving 13 bases between the germline ends. This CDR3 contains 14 residues. CDR3 protein: CASSQGRGYSPLHF. CDR3 in DNA: TGCGCCAGCAGCCAAGGACGGGGCTATTCACCCCTCCACTTT.

V and J are TRBV27 and TRBJ1-5; D may be TRBD1 (6 bases). The CDR3 extends over 15 amino acids. Between the trimmed V and J ends, which lost 3 bases and 2 bases, there was a span of 11 bases. Germline assignment: CDR1 MNHEY and CDR2 SMNVEV (reference sequence). CDR3 in DNA: TGTGCCAGCAGTTTTCAGGGGAGGGGCAATCAGCCCCAGCATTTT. Its protein is CASSFQGRGNQPQHF.

The genes are TRBV7-2 and TRBJ2-7, with TRBD2 matching over 12 bases. The V gene's germline CDR1 is SGHTA and CDR2 FQGNSA. This CDR3 spans 16 amino acids. V gave up 5 bases and J gave up 0 bases; unmatched junction bases: 5. This CDR3 reads CASSPGTSGSSYEQYF. In DNA, the CDR3 is TGTGCCAGCAGCCCCGGGACTAGCGGGTCCTCCTACGAGCAGTACTTC.

The rearrangement joins TRBV5-1 to TRBJ2-7, with 8 bases matching TRBD2. This CDR3 is built from 14 residues. Germline V CDR1 and CDR2: SGHRS, YFSETQ. Losses at the gene ends were 7 bases for V and 3 bases for J; bases not matched to a gene: 9. In nucleotides, the CDR3 is TGCGCCAGCTCGTCAGGGACTAGGGTCTACGAGCAGTACTTC. Translated: CASSSGTRVYEQYF.